Below are 18 T cell receptor beta chains sequenced from a single sample in a study of human T cells and chemical hapten exposure (dated by TCRdb to about 2021). To prepare the library, RACE was applied. TCRdb lists the instrument as NextSeq 500. Clones were called with MiXCR by TCRdb after fastp trimmed the public reads at Q25, and only in-frame beta chains were retained. Rows with a matching CDR3 protein are joined into one entry that keeps the most common DNA and genes. The sample yields some 250,000 distinct CDR3 sequences; approximately 7.5% were counted once. The ten largest clones represent more than 0.95% of the sample. Taken with the paper, the label for time point translates to: pre-sensitization, week 0. Taken with the paper, the label for treatment or condition translates to: therapeutic diphenylcyclopropenone sensitization with weekly scalp DPC. This specimen consisted of whole blood, obtained in connection with sensitization to the hapten diphenylcyclopropenone (DPC). The receptors were sampled from a man aged 18 to 30 with alopecia areata. Some clones in this sample may be carry-over from other donors' samples.

In this sample, this clonotype turned up a few times. The genes are TRBV5-1 and TRBJ2-1; D may be TRBD1 (6 bases). CDR3 length equals 15 residues. The germline CDR1 and CDR2 sequences are SGHRS and YFSETQ. V lost 0 bases and J lost 9, with 16 bases in between. The CDR3 DNA is TGCGCCAGCAGCTTGGAGCTCAGGGGATTATTTGAGCAGTTCTTC. As protein: CASSLELRGLFEQFF.

J is TRBJ1-6 and V is TRBV7-6, with D possibly TRBD1 on 6 matching bases. CDR3 size: 17 residues. Trimming took 3 bases from V and 10 from J, leaving 22 bases between them. Germline loops: CDR1 SGHVS, CDR2 FNYEAQ. As DNA, the CDR3 is TGTGCCAGCAGCTTTGGGCCGGGGGCTGCCGCAAAGTCACCCCTCCACTTT. Protein: CASSFGPGAAAKSPLHF. The full variable domain, rest sourced from reference TRBV7-6 and TRBJ1-6, is GAGVSQSPRYKVTKRGQDVALRCDPISGHVSLYWYRQALGQGPEFLTYFNYEAQQDKSGLPNDRFSAERPEGSISTLTIQRTEQRDSAMYRCASSFGPGAAAKSPLHFGNGTRLTVT.

This clonotype turned up a few times. J is TRBJ1-1 and V is TRBV29-1, with D hard to call. V lost 7 bases, J lost 1 base, and 19 bases lay in between. The CDR3 has 15 amino acids. CDR1 and CDR2 (germline): SQVTM, ANQGSEA. The CDR3 nucleotides are TGCAGCGCCTACTTCGGGCTCGAGGGGAACACTGAAGCTTTCTTT. Protein: CSAYFGLEGNTEAFF.

The chain is built from TRBV14 and TRBJ1-6; TRBD1 agrees at 7 bases. The CDR3 runs 15 residues. J was trimmed by 7 bases and V by 1 base; bases with no gene match: 4. CDR1 SGHDN and CDR2 FVKESK come from the germline V gene. CDR3 sequence (DNA): TGTGCCAGCAGCCAAGCAGGGGGATTCAATTCACCCCTCCACTTT. Its translation is CASSQAGGFNSPLHF.

This clonotype came up a few times. This chain uses TRBV19 with TRBJ2-1, with D perhaps matching TRBD1 (5 bases). The V end lost 1 base, the J end lost 6 bases, and 13 bases lay between the germline ends. Germline lookup yields CDR1 LNHDA and CDR2 SQIVND (reference sequence). The CDR3 covers 15 residues. The CDR3 DNA sequence: TGTGCCAGTAGTATAGGGATTACAGGACCCAATGAGCAGTTCTTC. It is translated as CASSIGITGPNEQFF.

This clonotype was counted at least ten times. V and J are TRBV9 and TRBJ2-2; D is uncertain. The CDR3 has 13 residues. Germline values: CDR1 SGDLS, CDR2 YYNGEE. Trimming removed 0 bases at V and 9 bases at J, with 9 bases between. CDR3: CASSVGAARELFF. DNA for the CDR3: TGTGCCAGCAGCGTAGGAGCCGCGCGGGAGCTGTTTTTT.

J is TRBJ2-7 and V is TRBV5-8; 8 nucleotides line up with TRBD1. The germline V gene has CDR1 SGHTS and CDR2 YDEGEE. The CDR3 has 13 amino acids. V shed 3 bases and J 6 bases; nucleotides not matched to a gene: 5. CDR3 DNA: TGTGCCAGCAGCTCGACAGGGGTGATCGAGCAGTACGTC. Translated: CASSSTGVIEQYV.

This clonotype has only a few counts. The CDR3 nucleotides read TGCAGCGTTGAGAGACTAGCGGGGTACAATGAGCAGTTCTTC. The encoded protein is CSVERLAGYNEQFF. This chain connects TRBV29-1 to TRBJ2-1, with 11 bases identical to TRBD2. The CDR3 totals 14 residues. Germline CDR1 SQVTM, CDR2 ANQGSEA. The ends lost 3 bases at V and 4 bases at J; junction bases unmatched: 2.

Only a few counts were recorded for this clonotype. The chain carries TRBV6-2 or TRBV6-3 and TRBJ1-5; D remains ambiguous. Trimming removed 2 bases from V and 1 base from J, with 9 bases in between. The CDR3 length is 15 residues. CDR1 and CDR2 from the germline V gene are MNHEY and SVGEGT. The CDR3 bases are TGTGCCAGCAGTTACCCTGTAGTAAGCAATCAGCCCCAGCATTTT. Residues: CASSYPVVSNQPQHF.

In the case of this clonotype: One junction end disagrees with the germline gene, perhaps due to a read error. The rearrangement links TRBV12-3 or TRBV12-4 to TRBJ1-2; weak D call: TRBD1 (6 bases). The CDR3 loop spans 16 amino acids. DNA for the CDR3: TGTGCCAGCAGCAACCGGGACAAGCTAAGGGGCTATAGCTACACCTTC. Protein: CASSNRDKLRGYSYTF.

This clonotype was picked up a small number of times. J is TRBJ2-1 and V is TRBV7-3, with 10 bases identical to TRBD2. The CDR3 is made up of 14 amino acids. J lost 6 bases, V lost 8 bases, and 7 bases had no gene match. The V gene's germline CDR1 is SGHTA and CDR2 FQGTGA. Here the CDR3 DNA reads TGTGCCAGCGGGAGCGGGGGGGCAGGCAATGAGCAGTTCTTC. Translation gives CASGSGGAGNEQFF.

The table lists this clonotype with a few counts. V and J are TRBV4-3 and TRBJ2-5; D ambiguous. Germline CDR1 is LGHNA and CDR2 is YSLEER. V shed 0 bases and J shed 1 base, with 15 bases lying between them. The CDR3 has 17 amino acids. CDR3 sequence (DNA): TGCGCCAGCAGCCAAGATTCGGCTAAATCCCTCCAAGAGACCCAGTACTTC. Translation: CASSQDSAKSLQETQYF.

This clonotype was seen at least ten times. This chain connects TRBV6-5 to TRBJ1-4; maybe TRBD1 (5 bases). CDR1 and CDR2 (germline): MNHEY, SVGAGI. The V end lost 0 bases, the J end lost 6 bases, and 14 bases lay between the germline ends. There are 16 residues in the CDR3. Here the CDR3 reads CASSYSTGPGYEKLFF. The CDR3, as DNA: TGTGCCAGCAGTTACTCGACGGGGCCGGGATATGAAAAACTGTTTTTT.

A remark on this clonotype: Possible read error: a much larger clone is one base away. V is TRBV27 and J is TRBJ2-1, with D maybe TRBD2 (6 bases). The CDR3 sequence is 15 residues long. In germline, CDR1 is MNHEY, CDR2 SMNVEV (reference sequence). V was clipped by 4 bases and J by 6 bases, with 16 bases between them. DNA for the CDR3: TGTGCCAGCAGTTCCGGGGGTCTGGGCATCAATGAGCAGTTCTTC. As protein: CASSSGGLGINEQFF.

In this sample, this clonotype turned up a few times. The rearrangement links TRBV12-3 or TRBV12-4 to TRBJ1-2; 8 bases are a match to TRBD1. This CDR3 comprises 15 residues. With 6 bases clipped from V and 4 bases from J, the junction kept 10 bases outside the gene matches. The CDR3 DNA reads as TGTGCCAGCAGCCGCAATGCAGGGGGCGCCTATGGCTACACCTTC. Its protein is CASSRNAGGAYGYTF.

This clonotype occurred a few times. This sequence joins TRBV6-2 or TRBV6-3 and TRBJ1-1; 8 bases are shared with TRBD1. V lost 2 bases, J lost 9 bases, and 17 bases stayed unmatched. Germline CDR1 MNHEY, CDR2 SVGEGT. The CDR3 sequence is 17 residues long. CDR3 coding DNA: TGTGCCAGCAGTTACCCCCCCAGGAAGGGGACAGGAAGAAAAGCTTTCTTT. Translation gives CASSYPPRKGTGRKAFF.

The chain links TRBV6-5 to TRBJ1-2; no clear D gene. This CDR3 is 12 amino acids long. From germline, CDR1 is MNHEY and CDR2 SVGAGI. Trimming pared 8 bases from V and 3 bases from J, leaving 10 bases between. CDR3 DNA sequence: TGTGCCAGCCGAAGGGAAGACTATGGCTACACCTTC. Protein sequence: CASRREDYGYTF.

In this sample, this clonotype turned up a few times. This rearrangement joins TRBV7-8 to TRBJ1-2; possible D gene TRBD1, 6 bases. Germline V gene lookup returns CDR1 SGHVS and CDR2 FQNEAQ. There are 16 residues in the CDR3. Trimming took 4 bases from V and 3 from J, leaving 18 bases between them. CDR3 amino acids: CASSSGTRQAHYGYTF. The CDR3 region has the DNA TGTGCCAGCAGCTCTGGAACTAGACAGGCCCACTATGGCTACACCTTC.